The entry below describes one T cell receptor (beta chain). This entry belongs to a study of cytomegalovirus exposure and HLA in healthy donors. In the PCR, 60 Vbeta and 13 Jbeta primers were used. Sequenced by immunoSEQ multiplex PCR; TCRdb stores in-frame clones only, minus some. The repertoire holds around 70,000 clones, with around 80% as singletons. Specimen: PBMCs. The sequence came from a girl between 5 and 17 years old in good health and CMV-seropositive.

CDR3: CATSGTSGGLTDTQYF. CDR3 in DNA: TGTGCCACCAGCGGTACTAGCGGGGGTCTCACAGATACGCAGTATTTT. The chain employs TRBV15 and TRBJ2-3; 11 bases agree with TRBD2. Germline-derived CDR1 and CDR2 are LNHNV and YYDKDF (reference sequence). V lost 5 bases and J lost 2; bases outside the gene matches: 6. CDR3 length: 16 amino acids.